The 2 T cell receptor beta chains given below trace back to one sample, sequenced in a study of regulatory T cells in long-lasting Graves disease. Construction of TCR beta libraries relied on iRepertoire HTBI primers and on Arm-PCR targeting CDR3 regions. TCRdb reprocessed the multiplex PCR reads with MiXCR, giving one entry per CDR3 protein. The data hold about 430,000 distinct CDR3 sequences, with approximately 16% observed a single time. Time point reported: newly diagnosed GD, antithyroid drugs for less than 3 months. PBMCs were the source of the RNA used for TCR sequencing. The same data also went into a second study, on T cells in Graves' hyperthyroidism and ophthalmopathy.

The input for sequencing was peripheral blood mononuclear cells (PBMCs), taken at new diagnosis, from a patient treated with antithyroid drugs. The origin of the receptors is a woman aged 40-49 years with Graves disease.

This clonotype was seen many times. The rearrangement uses TRBV11-3 and TRBJ1-4; 8 bases are a match to TRBD1. In germline, CDR1 is SGHNT, CDR2 YENEEA. This CDR3 comprises 20 residues. V trimming: 2 bases; J trimming: 0 bases; junction bases outside the gene matches: 14. The CDR3 bases are TGTGCCAGCAGCTTAAGTCTGGCGGACAGGGATTTTGCAACTAATGAAAAACTGTTTTTT. Protein sequence: CASSLSLADRDFATNEKLFF.

This chain uses TRBV7-3 with TRBJ2-7, with 7 bases fitting TRBD2. The J segment lost 2 bases and the V segment lost 5 bases, leaving 9 bases of the junction unmatched. Germline V gives CDR1 SGHTA, CDR2 FQGTGA. This CDR3 region has 15 residues. The CDR3 is CASSVTGTTPYEQYF. CDR3 bases: TGTGCCAGCAGCGTTACCGGGACTACCCCCTACGAGCAGTACTTC.